What follows are 26 T cell receptor beta chains derived from one specimen sequenced in a study of shared clonotypes between healthy human individuals. Generated by immunoSEQ multiplex PCR, the TCRdb table keeps only in-frame clones and is missing some. There are approximately 500,000 clones in the sample; approximately 79% occur only once, and under 15% lies in the top ten. Material for sequencing was PBMCs. The receptors shown here come from a woman in her forties in good health. Some clones in this sample may be carry-over from other donors' samples.

This chain connects TRBV28 to TRBJ2-7; D unresolved. This CDR3 contains 17 residues. The V and J ends lost 10 bases and 0 bases respectively, with 25 bases between them. Germline V gene sequence: CDR1 MDHEN, CDR2 SYDVKM. In nucleotides, the CDR3 is TGTGCCAACTCCAAGGGTGCAGAACTTATAAGCTCCTACGAGCAGTACTTC. Amino acid sequence: CANSKGAELISSYEQYF.

CDR3 in amino acids: CASSTERGGPQHF. CDR3 nucleotides: TGTGCCAGTAGCACTGAGCGGGGGGGGCCCCAGCATTTT. The chain carries TRBV19 and TRBJ1-5, with D perhaps matching TRBD1 (5 bases). V was shortened by 6 bases and J by 9 bases, with 15 bases between the two germline ends. CDR1 and CDR2 (germline): LNHDA, SQIVND (reference sequence). The CDR3 runs 13 residues. Variable domain in full (rest from reference TRBV19 and TRBJ1-5): DGGITQSPKYLFRKEGQNVTLSCEQNLNHDAMYWYRQDPGQGLRLIYYSQIVNDFQKGDIAEGYSVSREKKESFPLTVTSAQKNPTAFYLCASSTERGGPQHFGDGTRLSIL.

The chain couples TRBV9 to TRBJ2-1, with 9 bases fitting TRBD2. The CDR3 consists of 18 residues. The V and J ends lost 2 bases and 1 base, in that order; junction bases with no gene match: 10. Germline V gene lookup returns CDR1 SGDLS and CDR2 YYNGEE. CDR3: CASSVARASGKSYNEQFF. CDR3 sequence (DNA): TGTGCCAGCAGCGTCGCCCGGGCTAGCGGGAAGTCCTACAATGAGCAGTTCTTC.

The V call is TRBV19, the J call TRBJ1-2; 10 bases fit TRBD1. The CDR3 is 15 amino acids. Germline-derived CDR1 and CDR2 are LNHDA and SQIVND (reference sequence). The V and J ends lost 6 bases and 3 bases, in that order; junction bases with no gene match: 7. This chain's CDR3 is CASRITGTGDYGYTF. CDR3 sequence (DNA): TGTGCCAGTAGGATTACCGGGACAGGGGACTATGGCTACACCTTC.

This clone occurred once. CDR3 in DNA: TGCGCCAGCAGCTTGGGAGGACTGAGCGGGACCCAGTACTTC. Translation gives CASSLGGLSGTQYF. V gene TRBV5-1 combines with J gene TRBJ2-5; D might be TRBD2 (5 bases). Germline V gene sequence: CDR1 SGHRS, CDR2 YFSETQ. Trimming shortened V by 0 bases and J by 7 bases, and 13 bases separated the two germline ends. The CDR3 covers 14 residues.

The chain combines TRBV30 with TRBJ2-7, with 14 bases aligning to TRBD2. CDR1 is GTSNPN and CDR2 is SVGIG in the germline V gene (reference sequence). This CDR3 has 14 residues. The junction had 4 bases not matched to a gene; V was cut back by 5 bases and J by 4 bases. This CDR3 reads CAWDGLAGGYEQYF. CDR3 nucleotide sequence: TGTGCCTGGGACGGACTAGCGGGAGGTTACGAGCAGTACTTC.

This clone has more than one count but fewer than ten. This chain uses TRBV7-6 with TRBJ1-1; 9 nucleotides align to TRBD1. CDR1 and CDR2 (germline): SGHVS, FNYEAQ. The CDR3 is 15 amino acids. With V trimmed by 5 bases and J by 1 base, 5 bases remained unmatched. The CDR3, as DNA: TGTGCCAGCAGCCTTAGGACAGGGGAGAACACTGAAGCTTTCTTT. This sequence encodes CASSLRTGENTEAFF.

This chain links TRBV4-2 with TRBJ2-3; 10 nucleotides agree with TRBD2. V lost 2 bases and J lost 6; bases outside the gene matches: 14. CDR1 is LGHNA and CDR2 is YNFKEQ in the germline V gene. This CDR3 comprises 18 residues. The CDR3 DNA sequence: TGTGCCAGCAGCCAACTCAGCCAAAGCGGGGGGGCGGGTGATACGCAGTATTTT. Encoded protein: CASSQLSQSGGAGDTQYF.

This clone was seen a handful of times. V is TRBV5-1 and J is TRBJ2-2; D gene uncertain. The V end lost 0 bases, the J end lost 2 bases, and 5 bases lay between the germline ends. Germline CDR1 and CDR2: SGHRS and YFSETQ. The CDR3 totals 14 residues. DNA of the CDR3: TGCGCCAGCAGCTTGGCCTCAAACACCGGGGAGCTGTTTTTT. This encodes CASSLASNTGELFF.

V is TRBV13 and J is TRBJ2-1; 9 bases line up with TRBD1. Losses at the gene ends were 6 bases for V and 7 bases for J; bases not matched to a gene: 4. The CDR3 has 13 amino acids. Germline CDR1 is PRHDT and CDR2 is FYEKMQ (reference sequence). The CDR3 reads CASSPTGGNEQFF. As DNA, the CDR3 is TGTGCCAGCAGTCCGACAGGGGGAAATGAGCAGTTCTTC.

The chain recombines TRBV9 with TRBJ1-1; 9 bases map to TRBD1. The CDR3 has 13 residues. CDR1 and CDR2 from the germline V gene are SGDLS and YYNGEE. With V trimmed by 6 bases and J by 10 bases, 10 bases remained unmatched. The CDR3 protein is CASTEAGTGRAFF. The CDR3 region has the DNA TGTGCCAGCACCGAGGCGGGGACAGGGAGAGCTTTCTTT.

This clone has just one count. This chain links TRBV29-1 with TRBJ2-1, with TRBD1 matching 9 bases. V was clipped by 7 bases and J by 11 bases; unmatched bases: 6. CDR1 is SQVTM, CDR2 ANQGSEA, per germline. This CDR3 comprises 11 residues. CDR3 protein: CSDSGQGKQFF. The CDR3 DNA reads as TGCAGCGACTCAGGACAGGGGAAGCAGTTCTTC.

The sample holds many counts of this clone. The chain recombines TRBV6-1 with TRBJ1-2, with 8 bases matching TRBD1. The CDR3 covers 15 residues. With V trimmed by 1 base and J by 7 bases, 8 bases remained unmatched. Per germline, CDR1 MNHNS and CDR2 SASEGT. Written as DNA, the CDR3 is TGTGCCAGCAGTGAAGTTGAGCGGACAGGGAGTGGCTACACCTTC. This sequence encodes CASSEVERTGSGYTF.

The chain is built from TRBV2 and TRBJ2-1; maybe TRBD2 (6 bases). The germline CDR1 and CDR2 sequences are SNHLY and FYNNEI. V dropped 0 bases and J dropped 6 bases, with 15 bases sitting between them. This CDR3 region has 16 residues. The CDR3 region is CASSEAGSGRFNEQFF. The CDR3 DNA reads TGTGCCAGCAGTGAAGCCGGGTCAGGGAGGTTCAATGAGCAGTTCTTC.

V and J are TRBV30 and TRBJ2-2; D is perhaps TRBD2 (5 bases). Germline loops: CDR1 GTSNPN, CDR2 SVGIG (reference sequence). CDR3 size: 13 residues. V gave up 0 bases and J gave up 8 bases, with 10 bases separating them. CDR3 sequence: CAWSVQRTGELFF. CDR3 in DNA: TGTGCCTGGAGTGTACAACGGACTGGGGAGCTGTTTTTT.

The sample holds a few counts of this clone. The rearrangement joins TRBV10-2 to TRBJ1-2; D not certain. The CDR3 covers 12 residues. The germline CDR1 and CDR2 sequences are WSHSY and SAAADI. The V and J ends lost 7 bases and 8 bases respectively, with 14 bases between them. DNA for the CDR3: TGCGCCAGCAACCCGAACCCTGGGGGCTACACCTTC. Its translation is CASNPNPGGYTF.

The chain is built from TRBV30 and TRBJ2-3, with D hard to call. Trimming removed 0 bases from V and 5 bases from J, with 9 bases in between. The germline V gene encodes CDR1 GTSNPN and CDR2 SVGIG (reference sequence). The CDR3 covers 13 residues. For the CDR3, the DNA is TGTGCCTGGAGTGTATTCCACGGAGATACGCAGTATTTT. Protein sequence: CAWSVFHGDTQYF.

The chain is built from TRBV27 and TRBJ2-2; TRBD1 matches at 8 bases. This CDR3 region has 17 residues. CDR1 is MNHEY, CDR2 SMNVEV, per germline (reference sequence). V lost 1 base and J lost 4; bases outside the gene matches: 8. CDR3 DNA sequence: TGTGCCAGCAGTTTATATAGGCAGGGGGCCAGCACCGGGGAGCTGTTTTTT. Its protein is CASSLYRQGASTGELFF.

This clone is a singleton in its sample. The chain links TRBV2 to TRBJ2-1; 8 positions agree with TRBD2. The CDR3 contains 15 residues. With 6 bases clipped from V and 7 bases from J, the junction kept 11 bases outside the gene matches. From germline, CDR1 is SNHLY and CDR2 FYNNEI. CDR3 residues: CASSALAEIGNEQFF. CDR3 nucleotides: TGTGCCAGCAGCGCACTAGCGGAAATAGGGAATGAGCAGTTCTTC. Filled out from reference TRBV2 and TRBJ2-1, the complete variable domain reads EPEVTQTPSHQVTQMGQEVILRCVPISNHLYFYWYRQILGQKVEFLVSFYNNEISEKSEIFDDQFSVERPDGSNFTLKIRSTKLEDSAMYFCASSALAEIGNEQFFGPGTRLTVL.

This clone was found a few times. This sequence joins TRBV18 and TRBJ1-2; 8 bases match TRBD1. The V segment lost 2 bases and the J segment 7 bases; nucleotides outside the gene matches: 12. CDR1 is KGHSH, CDR2 LQKENI, per germline. CDR3 size: 16 residues. This CDR3 reads CASSPMDRALSTGYTF. CDR3 coding DNA: TGTGCCAGCTCACCAATGGACAGGGCGCTGTCAACTGGCTACACCTTC.

The J gene is TRBJ1-1, the V gene TRBV11-2; no definite D call. The CDR3 has 11 residues. The V end was cut by 0 bases, the J end by 11 bases, with 7 bases between. In germline, CDR1 is SGHAT, CDR2 FQNNGV. CDR3 protein: CASSLEGYAFF. Written as DNA, the CDR3 is TGTGCCAGCAGCTTAGAGGGGTACGCTTTCTTT.

The chain joins TRBV7-2 to TRBJ2-7; possible D gene TRBD1, 6 bases. Germline assignment: CDR1 SGHTA and CDR2 FQGNSA. With 5 bases removed from V and 7 bases from J, the gap between germline ends came to 21 bases. The CDR3 is 15 residues long. CDR3 region: CASSPRGLDGKEQYF. The CDR3 DNA is TGTGCCAGCAGCCCCAGGGGCCTGGATGGAAAAGAGCAGTACTTC.

This clone has only one observation. This chain connects TRBV27 to TRBJ1-1; the D gene is possibly TRBD1 (6 bases). V lost 6 bases and J lost 2, with 16 bases in between. This CDR3 region has 15 residues. The germline CDR1 and CDR2 sequences are MNHEY and SMNVEV (reference sequence). The CDR3: CASRTTGSLNTEAFF. The CDR3 DNA reads as TGTGCCAGCAGGACGACAGGCAGCCTTAACACTGAAGCTTTCTTT.

This chain connects TRBV6-4 to TRBJ2-3; 12 bases match TRBD1. This CDR3 region has 14 residues. Germline lookup yields CDR1 MRHNA and CDR2 SNTAGT. Trimming at V came to 3 bases and at J to 7 bases, leaving 2 bases not matched to a gene. The CDR3 region has the DNA TGTGCCAGCAGTGAGGGGACAGGGGGCCATACGCAGTATTTT. Translation gives CASSEGTGGHTQYF.

Only a few counts were recorded for this clone. Other DNA sequences in the same sample also yield this CDR3. This chain's CDR3 is CASSEGNTGELFF. CDR3 nucleotide sequence: TGTGCCAGCAGTGAAGGGAACACCGGGGAGCTGTTTTTT. The chain has TRBV6-4 and TRBJ2-2; D remains unclear. The CDR3 length is 13 residues. V lost 3 bases, J lost 1 base, and 3 bases lay in between. Germline V CDR1 and CDR2: MRHNA, SNTAGT.

The chain joins TRBV4-1 to TRBJ1-3, with D maybe TRBD1 (5 bases). The CDR3 runs 13 residues. CDR1 is MGHRA and CDR2 is YSYEKL in the germline V gene. V lost 1 base and J 8 bases, leaving 9 bases between the germline ends. CDR3 sequence: CASSQGQGHTIYF. The CDR3 nucleotides read TGCGCCAGCAGCCAAGGTCAGGGCCACACCATATATTTT.